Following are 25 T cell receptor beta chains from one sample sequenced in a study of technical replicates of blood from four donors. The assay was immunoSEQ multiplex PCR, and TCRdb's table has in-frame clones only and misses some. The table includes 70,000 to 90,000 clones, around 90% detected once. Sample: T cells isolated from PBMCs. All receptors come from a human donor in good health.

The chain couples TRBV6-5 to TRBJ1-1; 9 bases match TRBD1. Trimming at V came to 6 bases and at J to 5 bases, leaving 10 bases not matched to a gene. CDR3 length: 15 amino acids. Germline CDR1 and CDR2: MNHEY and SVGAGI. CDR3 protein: CASRNTDRGRTEAFF. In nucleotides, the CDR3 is TGTGCCAGCAGAAACACGGACAGGGGCAGGACTGAAGCTTTCTTT.

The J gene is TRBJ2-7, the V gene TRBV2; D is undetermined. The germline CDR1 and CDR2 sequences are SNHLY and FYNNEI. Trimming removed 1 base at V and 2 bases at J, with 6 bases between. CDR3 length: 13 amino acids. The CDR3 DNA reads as TGTGCCAGCAGTGAAGTACAGCCCTACGAGCAGTACTTC. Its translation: CASSEVQPYEQYF.

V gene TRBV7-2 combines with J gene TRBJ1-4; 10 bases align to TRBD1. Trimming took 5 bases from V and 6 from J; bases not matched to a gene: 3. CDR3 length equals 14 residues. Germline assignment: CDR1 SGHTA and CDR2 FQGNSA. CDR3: CASSVDRGHEKLFF. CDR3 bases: TGTGCCAGCAGCGTAGACAGGGGGCATGAAAAACTGTTTTTT. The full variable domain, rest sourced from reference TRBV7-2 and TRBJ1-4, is GAGVSQSPSNKVTEKGKDVELRCDPISGHTALYWYRQSLGQGLEFLIYFQGNSAPDKSGLPSDRFSAERTGGSVSTLTIQRTQQEDSAVYLCASSVDRGHEKLFFGSGTQLSVL.

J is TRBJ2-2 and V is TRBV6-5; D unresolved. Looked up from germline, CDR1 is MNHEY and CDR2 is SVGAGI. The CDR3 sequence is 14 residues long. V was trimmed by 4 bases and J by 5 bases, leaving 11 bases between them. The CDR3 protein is CASSFTAGTGELFF. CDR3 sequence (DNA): TGTGCCAGCAGTTTTACGGCCGGGACCGGGGAGCTGTTTTTT.

CDR3 coding DNA: TGTGCCAGCAGCTTCGGGAGGGGGCGACTGGCGGGATCAGCTTTCTTT. This encodes CASSFGRGRLAGSAFF. The chain uses TRBV7-9 and TRBJ1-1; 7 nucleotides align to TRBD1. This CDR3 contains 16 residues. J was trimmed by 10 bases and V by 3 bases; bases with no gene match: 17. From germline, CDR1 is SEHNR and CDR2 FQNEAQ (reference sequence).

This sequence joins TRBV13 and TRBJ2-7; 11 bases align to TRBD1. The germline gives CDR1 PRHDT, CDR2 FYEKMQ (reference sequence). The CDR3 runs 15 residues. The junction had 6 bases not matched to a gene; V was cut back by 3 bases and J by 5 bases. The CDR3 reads CASSFRGQGAHEQYF. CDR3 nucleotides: TGTGCCAGCAGCTTTCGTGGACAGGGGGCACACGAGCAGTACTTC.

The chain's CDR3 is CASSIGTGQIVYEQYF. The DNA of the CDR3 is TGTGCCAGTAGTATAGGAACAGGACAGATTGTCTACGAGCAGTACTTC. The chain uses TRBV19 and TRBJ2-7; possible D gene TRBD1, 6 bases. This CDR3 is 16 amino acids long. Trimming took 1 base from V and 3 from J, leaving 16 bases between them. From germline, CDR1 is LNHDA and CDR2 SQIVND (reference sequence).

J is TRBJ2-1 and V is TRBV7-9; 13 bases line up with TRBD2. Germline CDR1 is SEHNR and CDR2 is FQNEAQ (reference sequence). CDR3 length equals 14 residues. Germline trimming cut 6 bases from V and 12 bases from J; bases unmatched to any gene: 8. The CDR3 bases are TGTGCCAGCAGTATGGGACTAGCGGGATCGGGGCAGTTCTTC. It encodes CASSMGLAGSGQFF.

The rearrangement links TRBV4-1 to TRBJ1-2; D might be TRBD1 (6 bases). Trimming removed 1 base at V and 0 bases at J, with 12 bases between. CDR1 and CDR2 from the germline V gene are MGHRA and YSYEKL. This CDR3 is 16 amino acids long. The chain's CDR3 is CASSQVSGTSNYGYTF. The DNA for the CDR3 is TGCGCCAGCAGCCAAGTGTCCGGGACATCTAACTATGGCTACACCTTC.

CDR3 in amino acids: CSVGQGRRVSNQPQHF. CDR3 DNA sequence: TGCAGCGTTGGACAGGGGAGAAGGGTTAGCAATCAGCCCCAGCATTTT. V usage is TRBV29-1 and J usage is TRBJ1-5; TRBD1 agrees at 8 bases. J lost 0 bases, V lost 4 bases, and 8 bases had no gene match. The length of the CDR3 is 16 residues. Germline CDR1 and CDR2: SQVTM and ANQGSEA.

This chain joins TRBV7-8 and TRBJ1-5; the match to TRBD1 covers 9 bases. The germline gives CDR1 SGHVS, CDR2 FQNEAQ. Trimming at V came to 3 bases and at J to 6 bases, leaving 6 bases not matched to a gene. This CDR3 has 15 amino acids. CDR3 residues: CASSLTGTGIQPQHF. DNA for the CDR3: TGTGCCAGCAGCTTGACCGGGACAGGGATTCAGCCCCAGCATTTT.

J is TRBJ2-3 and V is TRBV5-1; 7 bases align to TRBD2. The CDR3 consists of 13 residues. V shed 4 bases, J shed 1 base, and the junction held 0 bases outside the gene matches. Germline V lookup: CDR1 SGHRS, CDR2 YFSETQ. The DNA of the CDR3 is TGCGCCAGCAGCCGGGAGGGCACAGATACGCAGTATTTT. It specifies CASSREGTDTQYF.

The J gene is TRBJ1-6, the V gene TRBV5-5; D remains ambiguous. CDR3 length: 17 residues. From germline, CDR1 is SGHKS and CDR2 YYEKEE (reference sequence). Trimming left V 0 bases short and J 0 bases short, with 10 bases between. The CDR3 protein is CASSLADGSSYNSPLHF. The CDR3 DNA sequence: TGTGCCAGCAGCTTGGCCGATGGGAGCTCCTATAATTCACCCCTCCACTTT.

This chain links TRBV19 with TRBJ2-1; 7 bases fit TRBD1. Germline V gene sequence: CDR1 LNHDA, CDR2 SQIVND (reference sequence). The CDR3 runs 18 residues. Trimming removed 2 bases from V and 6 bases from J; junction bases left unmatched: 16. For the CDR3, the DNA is TGTGCCAGTAGTATATCAGGGGGTTTTAGCTCGTGGAGCAATGAGCAGTTCTTC. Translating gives CASSISGGFSSWSNEQFF.

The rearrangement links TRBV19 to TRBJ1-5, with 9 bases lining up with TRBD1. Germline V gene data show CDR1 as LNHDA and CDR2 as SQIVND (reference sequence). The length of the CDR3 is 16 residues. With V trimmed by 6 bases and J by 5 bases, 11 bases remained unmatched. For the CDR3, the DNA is TGTGCCAGTAGACCCCTTCGGACAGGGGAGGATCAGCCCCAGCATTTT. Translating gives CASRPLRTGEDQPQHF.

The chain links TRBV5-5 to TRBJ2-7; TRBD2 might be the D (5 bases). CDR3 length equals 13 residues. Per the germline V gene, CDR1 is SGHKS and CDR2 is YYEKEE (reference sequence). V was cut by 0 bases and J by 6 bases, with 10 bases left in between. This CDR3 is CASSLVTGSEQYF. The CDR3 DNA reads TGTGCCAGCAGCTTGGTCACGGGGAGCGAGCAGTACTTC. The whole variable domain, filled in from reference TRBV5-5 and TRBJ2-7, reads DAGVTQSPTHLIKTRGQQVTLRCSPISGHKSVSWYQQVLGQGPQFIFQYYEKEERGRGNFPDRFSARQFPNYSSELNVNALLLGDSALYLCASSLVTGSEQYFGPGTRLTVT.

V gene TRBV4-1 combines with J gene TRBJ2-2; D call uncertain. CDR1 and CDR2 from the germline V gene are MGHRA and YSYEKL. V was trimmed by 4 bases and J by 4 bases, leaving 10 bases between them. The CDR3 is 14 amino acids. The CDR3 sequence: CASSLRSTTGELFF. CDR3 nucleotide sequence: TGCGCCAGCAGCCTTAGAAGCACCACCGGGGAGCTGTTTTTT.

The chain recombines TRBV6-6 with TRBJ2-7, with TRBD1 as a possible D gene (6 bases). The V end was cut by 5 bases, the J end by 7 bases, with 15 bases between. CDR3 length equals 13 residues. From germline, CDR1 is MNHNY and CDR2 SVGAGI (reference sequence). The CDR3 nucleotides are TGTGCCAGCAGTAGCTTCCACCAGGGGGAGCAGTACTTC. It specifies CASSSFHQGEQYF.

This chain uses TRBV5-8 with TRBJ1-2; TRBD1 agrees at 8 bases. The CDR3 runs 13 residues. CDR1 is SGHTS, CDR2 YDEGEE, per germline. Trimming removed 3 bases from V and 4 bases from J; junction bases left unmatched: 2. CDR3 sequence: CASSWDRIYGYTF. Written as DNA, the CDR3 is TGTGCCAGCAGCTGGGACAGGATCTATGGCTACACCTTC.

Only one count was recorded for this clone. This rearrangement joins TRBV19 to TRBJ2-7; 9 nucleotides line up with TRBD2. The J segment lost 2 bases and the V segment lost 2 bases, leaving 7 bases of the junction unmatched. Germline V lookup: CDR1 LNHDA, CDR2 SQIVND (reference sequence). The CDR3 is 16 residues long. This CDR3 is CASSIRAGGQTYEQYF. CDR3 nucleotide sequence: TGTGCCAGTAGTATAAGAGCGGGGGGCCAAACCTACGAGCAGTACTTC.

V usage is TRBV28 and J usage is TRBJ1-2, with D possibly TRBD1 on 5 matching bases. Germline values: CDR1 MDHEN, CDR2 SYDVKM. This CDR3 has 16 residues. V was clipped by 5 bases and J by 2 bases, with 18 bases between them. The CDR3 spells CASSQTAQSFNYGYTF. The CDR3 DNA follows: TGTGCCAGCAGTCAGACAGCGCAAAGCTTCAACTATGGCTACACCTTC.

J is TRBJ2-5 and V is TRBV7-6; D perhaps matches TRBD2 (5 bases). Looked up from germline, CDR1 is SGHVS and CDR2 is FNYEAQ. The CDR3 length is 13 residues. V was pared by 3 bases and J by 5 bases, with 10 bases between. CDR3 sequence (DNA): TGTGCCAGCAGCTTGGGAGCGTTCGAGACCCAGTACTTC. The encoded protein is CASSLGAFETQYF.

Written as DNA, the CDR3 is TGTGCCAGCAGTTTAACAGGGGGAAGGACTGAAGCTTTCTTT. Amino acids: CASSLTGGRTEAFF. The chain carries TRBV6-5 and TRBJ1-1, with 8 nucleotides matching TRBD1. CDR1 and CDR2 (germline): MNHEY, SVGAGI. This CDR3 region has 14 residues. The ends lost 4 bases at V and 5 bases at J; junction bases unmatched: 6.

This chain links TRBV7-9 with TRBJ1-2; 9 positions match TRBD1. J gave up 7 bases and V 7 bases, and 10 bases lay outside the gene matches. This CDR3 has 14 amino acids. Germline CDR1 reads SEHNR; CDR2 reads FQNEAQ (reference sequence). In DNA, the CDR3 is TGTGCCAGCACCTCGGCGGGACAGGGTATTGGCTACACCTTC. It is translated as CASTSAGQGIGYTF.

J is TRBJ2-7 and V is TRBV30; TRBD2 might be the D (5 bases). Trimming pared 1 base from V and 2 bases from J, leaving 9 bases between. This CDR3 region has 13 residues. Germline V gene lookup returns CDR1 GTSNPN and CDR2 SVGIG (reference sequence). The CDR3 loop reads CAWSAAGAYEQYF. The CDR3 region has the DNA TGTGCCTGGAGTGCGGCGGGCGCCTACGAGCAGTACTTC. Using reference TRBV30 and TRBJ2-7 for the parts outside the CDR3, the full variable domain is SQTIHQWPATLVQPVGSPLSLECTVEGTSNPNLYWYRQAAGRGLQLLFYSVGIGQISSEVPQNLSASRPQDRQFILSSKKLLLSDSGFYLCAWSAAGAYEQYFGPGTRLTVT.